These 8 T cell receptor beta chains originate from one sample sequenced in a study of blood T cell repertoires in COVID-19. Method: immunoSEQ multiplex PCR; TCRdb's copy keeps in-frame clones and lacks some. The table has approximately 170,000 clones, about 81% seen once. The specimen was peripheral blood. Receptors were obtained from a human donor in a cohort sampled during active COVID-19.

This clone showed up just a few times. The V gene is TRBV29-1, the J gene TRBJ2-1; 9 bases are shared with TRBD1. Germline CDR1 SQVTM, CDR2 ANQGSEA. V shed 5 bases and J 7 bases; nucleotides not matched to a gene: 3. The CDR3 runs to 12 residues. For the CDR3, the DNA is TGCAGCGTTAAGACAGGGGGGAATGAGCAGTTCTTC. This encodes CSVKTGGNEQFF.

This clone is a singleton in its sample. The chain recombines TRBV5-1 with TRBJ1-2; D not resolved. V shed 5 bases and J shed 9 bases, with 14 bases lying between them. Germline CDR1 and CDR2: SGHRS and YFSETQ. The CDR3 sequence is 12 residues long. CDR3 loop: CASSMEGLRYTF. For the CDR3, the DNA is TGCGCCAGCAGTATGGAGGGTTTACGCTACACCTTC.

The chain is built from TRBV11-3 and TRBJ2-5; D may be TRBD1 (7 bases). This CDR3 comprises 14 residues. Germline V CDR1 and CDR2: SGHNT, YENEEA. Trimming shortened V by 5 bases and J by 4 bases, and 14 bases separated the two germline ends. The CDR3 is CASSQGGRGETQYF. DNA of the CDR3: TGTGCCAGCAGCCAGGGGGGTCGTGGAGAGACCCAGTACTTC.

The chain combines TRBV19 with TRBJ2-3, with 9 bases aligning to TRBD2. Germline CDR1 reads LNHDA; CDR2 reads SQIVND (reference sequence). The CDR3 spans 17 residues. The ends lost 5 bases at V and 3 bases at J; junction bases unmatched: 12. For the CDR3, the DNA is TGTGCCAGTAGTTTCCAGCGGGGGGCTAGCGGGACAGATACGCAGTATTTT. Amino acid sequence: CASSFQRGASGTDTQYF. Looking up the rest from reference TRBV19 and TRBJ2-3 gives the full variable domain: DGGITQSPKYLFRKEGQNVTLSCEQNLNHDAMYWYRQDPGQGLRLIYYSQIVNDFQKGDIAEGYSVSREKKESFPLTVTSAQKNPTAFYLCASSFQRGASGTDTQYFGPGTRLTVL.

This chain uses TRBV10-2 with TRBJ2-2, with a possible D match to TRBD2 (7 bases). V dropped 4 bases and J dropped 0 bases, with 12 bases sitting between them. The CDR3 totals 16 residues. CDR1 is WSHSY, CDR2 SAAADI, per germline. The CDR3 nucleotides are TGCGCCAGCAGTGGGAGGGGGGGGGCGAACACCGGGGAGCTGTTTTTT. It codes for CASSGRGGANTGELFF.

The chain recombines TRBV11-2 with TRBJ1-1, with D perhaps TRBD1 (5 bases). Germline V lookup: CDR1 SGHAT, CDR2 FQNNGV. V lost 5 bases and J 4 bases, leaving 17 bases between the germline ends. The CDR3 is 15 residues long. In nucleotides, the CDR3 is TGTGCCAGCAGCCGAGGCGGGGGGAGGAGCACTGAAGCTTTCTTT. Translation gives CASSRGGGRSTEAFF.

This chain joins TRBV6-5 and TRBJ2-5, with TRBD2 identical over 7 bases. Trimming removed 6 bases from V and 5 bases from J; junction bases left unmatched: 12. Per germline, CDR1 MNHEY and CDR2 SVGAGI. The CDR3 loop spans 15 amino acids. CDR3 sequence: CASRMGSAGLETQYF. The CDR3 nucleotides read TGTGCCAGCAGGATGGGCTCAGCGGGGTTGGAGACCCAGTACTTC.

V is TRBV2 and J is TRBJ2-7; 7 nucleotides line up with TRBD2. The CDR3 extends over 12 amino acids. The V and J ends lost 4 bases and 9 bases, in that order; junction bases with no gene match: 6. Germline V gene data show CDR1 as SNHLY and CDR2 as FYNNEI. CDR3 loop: CASSVGGSVQYF. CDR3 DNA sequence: TGTGCCAGCAGTGTGGGAGGGAGTGTGCAGTACTTC.